This TCR beta chain was found in a study of cytomegalovirus exposure and HLA in healthy donors listed by TCRdb under 2017. Describing the broader study: In an earlier analysis of some 550 of the donors, under 300 Gb of sequence data and 117 million unique TCR beta sequences from about 180 million T cells were reported. The study aimed to test whether cataloging public T cell receptors could reveal signatures of past pathogen exposure. Besides the first cohort of 500 to 700 subjects, a separate validation cohort made up of 120 different subjects was used. A later analysis re-examined previously published TCR beta repertoires from 500 to 700 donors and added high-resolution HLA genotyping to investigate patterns of TCR occurrence. All discovery cohort repertoires had been generated on a single sequencing platform. The later analysis used no new phenotypic data to find candidate immune exposures, relying instead on TCR beta sequences and their occurrence across donors. To decide whether each TCR beta V gene segment behaved as functional or pseudogenic, an earlier analysis of over 500 of the donors relied on high-throughput TCR beta sequencing. Among the 398 genotyped donors, approximately 81% belonged to the genetic ancestry cluster associated with self-reported Caucasian donors. Class I and class II HLA loci were covered by the typing at four-digit resolution. About 330 gigabases of sequencing data and 70 million to 95 million unique TCR sequences made up an early release that covered approximately 620 HLA-typed donors. Using immunosequencing, the study profiled T cell repertoires from 500 to 800 subjects and related those repertoires to cytomegalovirus serostatus. A later genetic analysis used genome-wide SNP genotypes for about three fifths of the 666 donors, treating that subset as a discovery cohort. Donor age, sex, ethnicity and CMV serostatus were compiled alongside the repertoire data. Roughly five DR-DQ haplotypes were handled as single units for association and clustering because linkage in the cohort was strong. To predict cytomegalovirus infection status, the study brought together high-throughput TCR immunosequencing, statistical association of individual TCRs with disease status, and machine learning. Among several hundred genotyped donors of the cohort, an average of around 250,000 unique TCR beta nucleotide sequences was sequenced per donor, of which about 18% were non-productive. The number of typed donors differed by locus: about 620-640 for A, B, C, DRB1 and DQB1; about 520 for DQA1; around 580 for DPA1; and around 470 for DPB1.

The cohort was made up of 650 to 700 healthy bone marrow donors. Cohort members were all nominally healthy when sampled, although unrecorded immune exposures were likely present. The donor tested CMV seropositive, placing the donor among the approximately 290 seropositive members of the cohort. A peripheral blood sample was provided by each donor, and peripheral blood mononuclear cells were used for TCR beta sequencing. Genomic DNA extraction from the blood cell samples was performed with the Qiagen DNeasy Blood Extraction Kit. Trimming takes 5 bases off V and 1 base off J; junction bases not matched to a gene: 5. The CDR3 measures 14 amino acids from cysteine to phenylalanine. Left in the record is the CDR3 DNA by itself, 42 bases read in frame from the first base. Sequences SEHNR (CDR1) and FQNEAQ (CDR2) are obtained from the germline V gene (reference sequence). Broader findings and caveats from the paper: Presence/absence analyses assumed roughly uniform sequencing depth across donors, an assumption that may not hold. In both the original and validation cohorts, the classifier was reported to diagnose cytomegalovirus status with high specificity and sensitivity. Three of the identified cytomegalovirus-associated TCR beta chains were confirmed in vitro to be specific for cytomegalovirus antigens. Linkage disequilibrium might explain the correlated functional status among segregating V segments, but an unknown experimental factor could not be excluded. In a later analysis, TCR association rates were found to vary across HLA loci, with the most associated TCRs seen for DRB1 alleles and the fewest for HLA-C alleles. In an earlier analysis of approximately 590 of the donors, most TCR beta V segments were observed in productive rearrangements about 90% or about 30% of the time, broadly matching IMGT annotations. Compared with the roughly 600-donor mean, donors in an Asian-associated ancestry cluster had fewer N-insertions in productive TCRs, according to a later genetic analysis. The only immune exposure information available for the cohort was CMV serostatus. A cluster of highly shared sequence variants was judged likely to represent a technical artifact of the sequencing pipeline. The 87-base-pair reads could not distinguish some IMGT-functional V segments, including TRBV6-2 and TRBV6-3, so those segments were excluded. Several of the top co-occurrence clusters appeared to be linked to parvovirus B19, influenza, CMV and Epstein-Barr virus, according to a later analysis. At a false discovery rate of 0.05, a later analysis linked around 17,000 TCR beta sequences to specific HLA alleles. A further reported finding was that TCR beta sequences accurately predicted the HLA-A and HLA-B alleles for most subjects in the first cohort. It was suggested by the authors that the approach could potentially be generalized to other disease states and immunological phenotypes. Compared with equally common non-associated chains, HLA-associated TCR beta chains in a later analysis were more clonally expanded and had lower generation probabilities. In this cohort, only TCR beta chains were sequenced, and detectable features were limited by the absence of alpha or paired-chain data. Most CMV-associated TCR beta chains appeared to be HLA-restricted in a later analysis, and the HLA associations seemed to be driven largely by CMV exposure. When HLA alleles, especially DR and DQ, strongly co-occurred, TCR associations were difficult to assign to individual alleles. Because some donors lacked HLA typing at each locus, the association tests relied only on the typed subset. A later genetic analysis associated a missense DCLRE1C variant with V-gene and J-gene trimming of TCR beta chains, and an independent cohort replicated the association. About 15 rarely observed V segments, including chromosome 9 orphons, were excluded from the earlier analysis of about 610 of the donors because counts were too low. Across donors, most TCR sequences were observed very rarely, whereas some public TCRs were present in many individuals. In the study, 164 TCR beta chains were listed as associated with cytomegalovirus.

Regarding this clone: Its antigen is not yet known. Nothing much larger sits one base from this clone, and base qualities are not available.

Library creation used the immunoSEQ multiplex PCR assay. The multiplex PCR relied on a mix of 60 forward primers for TCR Vbeta segments and 13 reverse primers for TCR Jbeta segments. The CDR3 region of rearranged TCR beta genes was amplified from genomic DNA by a multiplex PCR assay. On the Illumina HiSeq System, the amplified TCR beta libraries were sequenced as 87-base-pair reads. The paper's processing steps were these. Across the 500 to 700 repertoires, a later analysis counted tens of millions of unique TCR beta chains, 8.5 million to 12 million of which were shared by at least two donors. Raw reads were error-corrected and collapsed into unique sequences with a nearest-neighbor algorithm that merged closely related sequences to remove PCR and sequencing errors. CDR3 sequences were aligned to IMGT reference sequences to assign V, D and J gene segments. For a sequence to be retained, a match of at least six nucleotides to both a V gene segment and a J gene segment was required. A rearrangement counted as productive if the CDR3 had no stop codons and remained in frame with V and J, and every other rearrangement counted as non-productive. CDR3 was defined according to IMGT convention as the region running from the second conserved V-encoded cysteine to the conserved J-encoded phenylalanine. Sequences without an unambiguous match to a single V gene segment were excluded from the earlier analysis of 450 to 750 of the donors. An earlier analysis of a few hundred of the donors called V segments functional above 56.7% productive rearrangements and segregating when the between-donor standard deviation exceeded 5%. A statistical classification framework was built for diagnosing cytomegalovirus status from the catalog of TCR beta chain sequences. In a later analysis, V and J genes were assigned by comparing TCR nucleotide sequences against IMGT/GENE-DB human TR gene sequences. The TCRdist pipeline was used in a later analysis to assign CDR3 sequences and most-parsimonious VDJ recombination scenarios. In a later analysis, each TCR beta chain was defined by its CDR3 amino acid sequence together with its V-gene family, and reads without a unique V-gene family were excluded. As a way to deal with suspected cross-contamination and a sequencing artifact, a later analysis dropped hundreds of nucleotide sequences that were highly shared and had low generation probability. A later analysis calculated a clonal expansion index for each public chain from normalized within-repertoire ranks of inferred template counts. In a later analysis, generation probabilities were computed using a VDJ recombination model fitted to out-of-frame rearrangements, and the results were checked against IGoR. A later analysis scored TCR-TCR, TCR-HLA and TCR-CMV co-occurrence with hypergeometric tests, applying a repertoire-size bias correction to TCR pairs. To estimate false discovery rates, a later analysis permuted the HLA or CMV assignments 20 times. In a later analysis, co-occurring TCRs were grouped using DBSCAN, and TCRdist sequence similarity was added for clustering within HLA-allele-positive subsets. Repertoires with fewer than 30,000 or more than 120,000 public chains were left out of co-occurrence clustering, as were a handful of repertoires with anomalous nucleotide sharing. The table comes from immuneACCESS by way of TCRdb, which keeps in-frame sequences with V and J called. Part of the clones is missing from these tables; in studies checked, under half for an unresolved V gene and the rest for unknown reasons. That table gives V, J and clone size, and the DNA gave D and trimming. This sample has about 160,000 clones in its table, and 65% to 85% of those were observed once. The ten top clones hold 1% to 1.5% of the sample.

The sample was PBMCs. The chain is encoded by TRBV7-9 joined to TRBJ2-7, and 7 junction bases match TRBD1. This receptor was identified in a man aged 45-60 years in good health and CMV-seropositive. DNA sequence: TGTGCCAGCAGCAACGACAGGGCGTCCTACGAGCAGTACTTC. Its protein is CASSNDRASYEQYF.